This TCR beta chain was captured by sequencing in a study of a mutant IDH1 vaccine in newly diagnosed glioma. Study context: Each patient was administered eight vaccinations, scheduled in weeks 1, 3, 5, 7, 11, 15, 19 and 23. Patients under treatment included about 62% males and about 38% females and had a mean age of about 37 years. The therapy given earlier, which was standard therapy, consisted of radiotherapy, temozolomide, or both, and most of the patients received both.

This clone has a single count. Its specificity is unknown. TCRdb's table, derived via immunoSEQ multiplex PCR, lists solely in-frame clones and lacks some. This sample has 40,000 to 65,000 clones, with 78% found just once. The CDR3 covers 15 residues. CDR1 is SGHTS and CDR2 is YDEGEE in the germline V gene. Trimming at V came to 3 bases and at J to 4 bases, leaving 7 bases not matched to a gene. Overall study results and limits: Apparently, pseudoprogression bore no relation to changes among the top peripheral T cell clonotypes.

Time point specified: week 5, during vaccination. Alongside topical imiquimod, each dose of vaccine comprised 300 ug of mutant IDH1 20-mer peptide. This sample comprised PBMCs, obtained from a glioma patient whose treatment included an IDH1 peptide vaccine. This sequence joins TRBV5-8 and TRBJ1-5, with 7 bases aligning to TRBD1. The sequence was collected from a woman aged 40 to 50 with glioma. The CDR3 protein is CASSSRDSKNQPQHF. CDR3 nucleotides: TGTGCCAGCAGCTCACGGGACAGTAAGAATCAGCCCCAGCATTTT.